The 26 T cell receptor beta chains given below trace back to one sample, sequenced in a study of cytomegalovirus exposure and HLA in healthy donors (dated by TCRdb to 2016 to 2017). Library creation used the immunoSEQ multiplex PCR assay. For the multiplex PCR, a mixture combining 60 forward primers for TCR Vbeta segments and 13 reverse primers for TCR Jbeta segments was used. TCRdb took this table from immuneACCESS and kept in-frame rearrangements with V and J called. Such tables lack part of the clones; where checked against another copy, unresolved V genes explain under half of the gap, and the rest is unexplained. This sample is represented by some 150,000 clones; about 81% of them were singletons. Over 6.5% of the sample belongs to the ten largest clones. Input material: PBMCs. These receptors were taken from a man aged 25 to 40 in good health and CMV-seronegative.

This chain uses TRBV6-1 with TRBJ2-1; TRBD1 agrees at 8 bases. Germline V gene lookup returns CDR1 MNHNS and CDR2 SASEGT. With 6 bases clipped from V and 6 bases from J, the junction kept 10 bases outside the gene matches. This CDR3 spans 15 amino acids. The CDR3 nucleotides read TGTGCCAGCAGGGACCTTAACAGGGGGACCAATGAGCAGTTCTTC. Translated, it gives CASRDLNRGTNEQFF.

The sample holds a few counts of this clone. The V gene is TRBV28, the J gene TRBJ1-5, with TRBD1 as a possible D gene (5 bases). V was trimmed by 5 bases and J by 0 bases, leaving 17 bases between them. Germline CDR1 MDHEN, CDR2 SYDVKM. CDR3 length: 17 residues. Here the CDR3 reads CASSPTLTGVSNQPQHF. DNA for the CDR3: TGTGCCAGCAGTCCCACCCTAACGGGGGTTAGCAATCAGCCCCAGCATTTT.

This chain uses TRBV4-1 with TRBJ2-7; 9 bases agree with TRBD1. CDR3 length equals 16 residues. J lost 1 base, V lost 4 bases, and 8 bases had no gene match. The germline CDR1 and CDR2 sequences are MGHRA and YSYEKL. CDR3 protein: CASSLSGQGPSYEQYF. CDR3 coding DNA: TGCGCCAGCAGCCTTTCCGGACAGGGGCCATCCTACGAGCAGTACTTC.

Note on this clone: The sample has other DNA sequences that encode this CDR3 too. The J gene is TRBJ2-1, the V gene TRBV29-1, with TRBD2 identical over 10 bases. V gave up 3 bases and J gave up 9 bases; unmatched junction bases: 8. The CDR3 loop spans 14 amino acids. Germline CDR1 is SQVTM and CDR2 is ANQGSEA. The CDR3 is CSVDRLAGVGEQFF. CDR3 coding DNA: TGCAGCGTTGACCGGCTAGCGGGAGTTGGTGAGCAGTTCTTC.

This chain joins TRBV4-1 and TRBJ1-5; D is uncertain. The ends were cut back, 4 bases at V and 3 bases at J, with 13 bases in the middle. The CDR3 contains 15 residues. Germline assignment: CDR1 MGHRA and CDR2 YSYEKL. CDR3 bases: TGCGCCAGCAGCCCGACCGGTGCGGTCAATCAGCCCCAGCATTTT. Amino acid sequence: CASSPTGAVNQPQHF.

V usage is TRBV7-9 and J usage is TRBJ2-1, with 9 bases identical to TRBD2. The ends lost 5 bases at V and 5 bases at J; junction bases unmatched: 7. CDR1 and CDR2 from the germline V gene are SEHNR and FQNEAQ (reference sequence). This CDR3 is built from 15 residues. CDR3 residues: CASSVWTSDDNEQFF. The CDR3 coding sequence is TGTGCCAGCAGCGTCTGGACTAGCGATGACAATGAGCAGTTCTTC.

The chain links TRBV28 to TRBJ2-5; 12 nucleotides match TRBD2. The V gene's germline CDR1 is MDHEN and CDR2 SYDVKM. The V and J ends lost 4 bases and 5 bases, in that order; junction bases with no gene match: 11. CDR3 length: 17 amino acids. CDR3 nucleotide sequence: TGTGCCAGCAGTTCCCTAGCGGGAGGGTCGTCGTGGGAGACCCAGTACTTC. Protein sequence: CASSSLAGGSSWETQYF.

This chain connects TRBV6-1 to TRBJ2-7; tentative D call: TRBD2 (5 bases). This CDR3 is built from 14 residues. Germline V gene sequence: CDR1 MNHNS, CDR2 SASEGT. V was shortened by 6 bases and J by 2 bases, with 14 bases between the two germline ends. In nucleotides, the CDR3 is TGTGCCAGCAGCGGAGGAGTGGTGGCCTACGAGCAGTACTTC. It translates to CASSGGVVAYEQYF.

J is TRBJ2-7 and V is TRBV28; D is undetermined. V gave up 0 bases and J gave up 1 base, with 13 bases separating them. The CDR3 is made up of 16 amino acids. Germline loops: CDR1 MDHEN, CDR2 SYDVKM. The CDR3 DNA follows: TGTGCCAGCAGTTTATGGCAGCGCCTTCTGTCCTACGAGCAGTACTTC. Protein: CASSLWQRLLSYEQYF. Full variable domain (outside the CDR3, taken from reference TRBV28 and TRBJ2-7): DVKVTQSSRYLVKRTGEKVFLECVQDMDHENMFWYRQDPGLGLRLIYFSYDVKMKEKGDIPEGYSVSREKKERFSLILESASTNQTSMYLCASSLWQRLLSYEQYFGPGTRLTVT.

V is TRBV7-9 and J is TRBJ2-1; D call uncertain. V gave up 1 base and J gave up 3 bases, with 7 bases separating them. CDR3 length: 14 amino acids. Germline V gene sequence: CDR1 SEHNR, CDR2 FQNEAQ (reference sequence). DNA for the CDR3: TGTGCCAGCAGCTTAGAGCCGGGCTACAATGAGCAGTTCTTC. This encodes CASSLEPGYNEQFF.

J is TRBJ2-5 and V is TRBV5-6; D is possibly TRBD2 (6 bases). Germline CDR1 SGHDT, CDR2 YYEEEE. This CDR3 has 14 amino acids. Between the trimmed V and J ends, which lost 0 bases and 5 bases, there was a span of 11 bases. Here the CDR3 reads CASSLGAGWETQYF. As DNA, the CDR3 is TGTGCCAGCAGCTTGGGCGCGGGATGGGAGACCCAGTACTTC.

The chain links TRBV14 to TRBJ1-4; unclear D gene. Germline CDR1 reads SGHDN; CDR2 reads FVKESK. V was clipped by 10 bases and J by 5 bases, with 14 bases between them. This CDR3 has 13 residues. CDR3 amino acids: CATSDGGNEKLFF. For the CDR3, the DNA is TGTGCCACCAGTGACGGCGGGAATGAAAAACTGTTTTTT.

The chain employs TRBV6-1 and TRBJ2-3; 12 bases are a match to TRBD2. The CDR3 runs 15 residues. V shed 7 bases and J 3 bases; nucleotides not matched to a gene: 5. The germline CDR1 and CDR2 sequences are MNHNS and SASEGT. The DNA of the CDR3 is TGTGCCAGCATGAGGACTAGCGGGAATACAGATACGCAGTATTTT. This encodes CASMRTSGNTDTQYF.

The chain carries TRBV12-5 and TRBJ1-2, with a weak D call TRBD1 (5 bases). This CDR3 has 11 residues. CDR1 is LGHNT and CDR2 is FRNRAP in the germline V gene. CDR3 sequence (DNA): TGTGCCGGGTGGGGGGGGGAGGGCTACACCTTC. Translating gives CAGWGGEGYTF.

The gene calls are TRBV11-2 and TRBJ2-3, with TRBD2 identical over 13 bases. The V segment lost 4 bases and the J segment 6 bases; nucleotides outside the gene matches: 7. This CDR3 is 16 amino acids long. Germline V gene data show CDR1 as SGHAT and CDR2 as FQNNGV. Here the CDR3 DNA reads TGTGCCAGCAGCTCACTAGCGGGGGGGGGATTGGATACGCAGTATTTT. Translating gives CASSSLAGGGLDTQYF.

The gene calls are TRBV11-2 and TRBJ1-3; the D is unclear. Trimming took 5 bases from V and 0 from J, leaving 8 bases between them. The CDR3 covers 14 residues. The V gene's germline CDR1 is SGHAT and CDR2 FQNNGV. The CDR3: CASSPGGSGNTIYF. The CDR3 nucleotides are TGTGCCAGCAGCCCAGGTGGCTCTGGAAACACCATATATTTT.

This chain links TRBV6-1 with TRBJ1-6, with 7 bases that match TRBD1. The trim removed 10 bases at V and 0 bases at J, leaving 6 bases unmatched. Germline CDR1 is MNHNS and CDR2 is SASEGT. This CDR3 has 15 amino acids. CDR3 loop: CANPGQYSYNSPLHF. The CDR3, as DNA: TGTGCCAACCCGGGACAGTACTCCTATAATTCACCCCTCCACTTT.

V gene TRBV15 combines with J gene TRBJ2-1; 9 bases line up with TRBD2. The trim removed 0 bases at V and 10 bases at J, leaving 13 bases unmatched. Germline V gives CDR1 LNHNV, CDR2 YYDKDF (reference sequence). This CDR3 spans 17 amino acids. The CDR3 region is CATSRELGLASQQEQFF. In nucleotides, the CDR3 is TGTGCCACCAGCAGAGAATTGGGACTAGCATCCCAACAGGAGCAGTTCTTC.

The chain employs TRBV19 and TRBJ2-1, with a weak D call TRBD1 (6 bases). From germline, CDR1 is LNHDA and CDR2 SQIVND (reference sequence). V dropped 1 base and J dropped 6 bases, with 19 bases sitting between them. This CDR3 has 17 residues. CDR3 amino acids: CASSIVAGRGPGNEQFF. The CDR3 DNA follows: TGTGCCAGTAGTATAGTGGCGGGCAGGGGTCCGGGCAATGAGCAGTTCTTC.

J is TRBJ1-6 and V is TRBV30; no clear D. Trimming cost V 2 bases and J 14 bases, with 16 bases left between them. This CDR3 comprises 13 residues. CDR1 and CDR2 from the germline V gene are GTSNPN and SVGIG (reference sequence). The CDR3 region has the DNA TGTGCCTGGAGTTCGACACCGCCGTTAGCCCTCCACTTT. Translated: CAWSSTPPLALHF.

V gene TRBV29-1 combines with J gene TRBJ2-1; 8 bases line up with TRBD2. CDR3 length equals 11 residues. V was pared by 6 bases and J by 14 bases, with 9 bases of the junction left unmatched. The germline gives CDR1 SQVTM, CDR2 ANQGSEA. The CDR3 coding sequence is TGCAGCGTCGCCGAAGCGGGAGTGGAGTTCTTC. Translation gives CSVAEAGVEFF.

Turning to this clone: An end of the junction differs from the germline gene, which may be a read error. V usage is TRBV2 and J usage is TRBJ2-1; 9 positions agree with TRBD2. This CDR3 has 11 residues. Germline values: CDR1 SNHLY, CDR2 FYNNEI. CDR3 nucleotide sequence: TGTGCCAGCAGTCTGAGCGGGGGGATGGTCTTC. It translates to CASSLSGGMVF.

The CDR3 DNA reads TGCAGCGTGGCGACAGGGGGCAACGAGCAGTACTTC. Translation gives CSVATGGNEQYF. The chain has TRBV29-1 and TRBJ2-7; 10 bases map to TRBD1. The V segment lost 6 bases and the J segment 5 bases; nucleotides outside the gene matches: 4. The CDR3 is 12 amino acids. Germline V lookup: CDR1 SQVTM, CDR2 ANQGSEA.

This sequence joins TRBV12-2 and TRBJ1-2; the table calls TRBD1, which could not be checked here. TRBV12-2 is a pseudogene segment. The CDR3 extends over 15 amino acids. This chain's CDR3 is CASRLVTGPNYGYTF. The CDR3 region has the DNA TGTGCAAGTCGCTTAGTCACAGGGCCTAACTATGGCTACACCTTC.

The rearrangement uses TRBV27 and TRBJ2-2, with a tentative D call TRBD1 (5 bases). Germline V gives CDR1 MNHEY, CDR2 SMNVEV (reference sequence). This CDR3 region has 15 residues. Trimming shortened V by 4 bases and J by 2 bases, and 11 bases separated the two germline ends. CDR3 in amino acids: CASSSWGFNTGELFF. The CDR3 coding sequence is TGTGCCAGCAGTTCCTGGGGCTTCAACACCGGGGAGCTGTTTTTT.

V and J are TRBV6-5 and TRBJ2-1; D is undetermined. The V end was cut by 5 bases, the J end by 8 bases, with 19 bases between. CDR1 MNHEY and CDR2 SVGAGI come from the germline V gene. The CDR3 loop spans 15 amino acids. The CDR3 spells CASSPQARFMDEQFF. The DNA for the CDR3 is TGTGCCAGCAGTCCCCAAGCCAGGTTCATGGATGAGCAGTTCTTC.